Each of the 9 T cell receptor beta chains below was sequenced from the same sample in a study of T cells in Graves' hyperthyroidism and ophthalmopathy. TCR beta CDR3 region amplification was performed from RNA transcripts. A set of HTBI primers served as the primers for a first-round RT-PCR of the TCR CDR3. One entry per CDR3 protein results from TCRdb running MiXCR on the multiplex PCR reads. The table has about 590,000 distinct CDR3 sequences, around 14% seen once. Material for sequencing was blood. The receptors shown here come from a woman younger than 35 with Graves' ophthalmopathy.

This clonotype was seen only once. The chain couples TRBV5-5 to TRBJ2-2, with D uncertain. From germline, CDR1 is SGHKS and CDR2 YYEKEE (reference sequence). CDR3 length: 12 residues. V was clipped by 0 bases and J by 13 bases, with 10 bases between them. The CDR3 region is CASSLEGLRLFF. For the CDR3, the DNA is TGTGCCAGCAGCTTGGAAGGTTTGCGGCTGTTTTTT.

This clonotype has at least ten counts. The J gene is TRBJ2-3, the V gene TRBV7-6; possible D gene TRBD1, 6 bases. Between the trimmed V and J ends, which lost 1 base and 8 bases, there was a span of 13 bases. This CDR3 has 14 residues. The germline gives CDR1 SGHVS, CDR2 FNYEAQ. The CDR3, as DNA: TGTGCCAGCAGCTTAGGGACAGCAGGGAGTACGCAGTATTTT. Its protein is CASSLGTAGSTQYF. Based on the CDR3 plus reference TRBV7-6 and TRBJ2-3, the full variable domain is GAGVSQSPRYKVTKRGQDVALRCDPISGHVSLYWYRQALGQGPEFLTYFNYEAQQDKSGLPNDRFSAERPEGSISTLTIQRTEQRDSAMYRCASSLGTAGSTQYFGPGTRLTVL.

This clonotype was observed many times. The genes are TRBV5-8 and TRBJ2-1; D is perhaps TRBD1 (5 bases). The germline V gene has CDR1 SGHTS and CDR2 YDEGEE. This CDR3 comprises 16 residues. Trimming removed 3 bases from V and 0 bases from J, with 13 bases in between. In DNA form, the CDR3 reads TGTGCCAGCAGCTGGGGCTCGGCGAGCTCCTACAATGAGCAGTTCTTC. It encodes CASSWGSASSYNEQFF. The full variable domain, completed using reference TRBV5-8 and TRBJ2-1, is EAGVTQSPTHLIKTRGQQATLRCSPISGHTSVYWYQQALGLGLQFLLWYDEGEERNRGNFPPRFSGRQFPNYSSELNVNALELEDSALYLCASSWGSASSYNEQFFGPGTRLTVL.

This chain links TRBV2 with TRBJ2-3, with 14 bases fitting TRBD2. J was trimmed by 3 bases and V by 4 bases; bases with no gene match: 3. Germline values: CDR1 SNHLY, CDR2 FYNNEI. CDR3 length equals 16 residues. CDR3 bases: TGTGCCAGCAGTGGACTAGCGGGAGGGCTGACAGATACGCAGTATTTT. This gives the protein CASSGLAGGLTDTQYF.

This chain joins TRBV29-1 and TRBJ2-1, with TRBD2 as a possible D gene (6 bases). The CDR3 extends over 13 amino acids. The V end lost 6 bases, the J end lost 2 bases, and 11 bases lay between the germline ends. Germline V lookup: CDR1 SQVTM, CDR2 ANQGSEA. CDR3 DNA: TGCAGCGTCGGGCGGGAAGCCTACAATGAGCAGTTCTTC. It specifies CSVGREAYNEQFF.

This clonotype was detected ten times or more. V usage is TRBV27 and J usage is TRBJ2-3; the D gene could be TRBD1 or TRBD2 (5 bases each). Trimming shortened V by 8 bases and J by 7 bases, and 19 bases separated the two germline ends. Germline V gives CDR1 MNHEY, CDR2 SMNVEV (reference sequence). This CDR3 has 14 amino acids. The CDR3, as DNA: TGTGCCAGCGGTTACCGGGACCTCTTACATACGCAGTATTTT. Its protein product is CASGYRDLLHTQYF.

Ten or more counts support this clonotype. The chain carries TRBV9 and TRBJ1-1, with a weak D call TRBD1 (6 bases). CDR1 and CDR2 (germline): SGDLS, YYNGEE. This CDR3 spans 15 amino acids. V dropped 0 bases and J dropped 2 bases, with 11 bases sitting between them. The CDR3 sequence: CASSVGRGTNTEAFF. CDR3 nucleotides: TGTGCCAGCAGCGTAGGACGGGGGACAAACACTGAAGCTTTCTTT.

This chain uses TRBV19 with TRBJ2-1, with 13 bases matching TRBD2. This CDR3 has 15 amino acids. J gave up 8 bases and V 6 bases, and 7 bases lay outside the gene matches. Germline V gene data show CDR1 as LNHDA and CDR2 as SQIVND (reference sequence). As DNA, the CDR3 is TGTGCCAGTAGGAAGGGACTAGCGGGAAAGGATGAGCAGTTCTTC. Its translation is CASRKGLAGKDEQFF.

This clonotype was seen ten or more times. The chain has TRBV28 and TRBJ2-4; D unresolved. CDR1 is MDHEN, CDR2 SYDVKM, per germline. This CDR3 contains 15 residues. The V end was cut by 7 bases, the J end by 6 bases, with 19 bases between. The CDR3 DNA reads as TGTGCCAGCAAAGGAAGGAGCGCCTGGGGAAACATTCAGTACTTC. This sequence encodes CASKGRSAWGNIQYF.